This paragraph reports one TCR beta chain. Antigen specificity is unknown. The data originate from a study of regulatory and conventional T cells in RAG deficiency. Genomic DNA came from blood conventional CD4+ T cells gated CD25-low CD127-high. General study findings and limits: Shannon entropy fell and Simpson indices rose in RAG-deficient patients. In Omenn syndrome, Treg and Tconv repertoires overlapped >85%.

TCRdb keeps only in-frame clones here, not all; method: immunoSEQ multiplex PCR. The repertoire holds tens of thousands of clones, approximately 96% seen once, with approximately 0.35% in the top ten. This sample was also put to use in a study of regulatory T cells. That paper adds: The PCR used 52 TRBV and 13 TRBJ primers.

Sequenced: CD25- CD4+ T cells sorted from blood. This clonotype was obtained from a human donor in good health.

The CDR3 DNA is TGTGCCAGCAGCGGGACAGCTAACGGGGATTCACCCCTCCACTTT. It specifies CASSGTANGDSPLHF. The chain links TRBV5-4 to TRBJ1-6, with 7 bases identical to TRBD1. Germline CDR1 reads SGHNT; CDR2 reads YYREEE (reference sequence). Losses at the gene ends were 4 bases for V and 8 bases for J; bases not matched to a gene: 9. This CDR3 contains 15 residues.